The text below deals with one T cell receptor (beta chain). The antigen remains unidentified. The assay was immunoSEQ multiplex PCR, and TCRdb's table has in-frame clones only and misses some. The data show over 25,000 clones, with 90% seen just once and 1.1% held by the top ten. Germline CDR1 and CDR2: SEHNR and FQNEAQ (reference sequence). The germline V and J ends were trimmed by 3 bases and 1 base, with 12 bases remaining between them. The CDR3 is 15 residues long. This specimen belongs to a study of T cells in localized non-small cell lung cancer. Study-wide results and limits: Appearances in adjacent lung were noted for a median approximately 52 of the top 100 tumor clones. As only one tumor region underwent sequencing, heterogeneity remains possible. Adjacent uninvolved lung had the highest clonality, suggesting focused antigen responses.

The sequence came from a woman aged 35 to 69 with stage I lung adenocarcinoma. The sequences come from peripheral blood, collected before any cancer treatment. The V and J genes are TRBV7-9 and TRBJ2-5, with D possibly matching TRBD1 (5 bases). The CDR3: CASSFTDTSQETQYF. As DNA, the CDR3 is TGTGCCAGCAGCTTCACGGACACCTCCCAAGAGACCCAGTACTTC.